This TCR beta chain was recovered during a study of shared clonotypes between healthy human individuals (TCRdb year 2020). Concerning the study at large: The cohort comprised a couple of women and a few men aged 18 to 49 years. For each donor, CD4 naive and CD4 memory were each given three plates, CD8 naive was given two plates, and CD8 memory was given one plate. Different laboratories and diverse techniques were used to prepare libraries and sequence TCR repertoires, to increase sequencing depth and limit assay-specific biases. Blood TCR repertoires of a handful of healthy adults were deeply sequenced to estimate repertoire size and the extent of clonotype sharing between individuals. Between about 0.94 and 8.9 billion PBMCs per donor were obtained by leukapheresis.

CD8 naive samples were obtained by positive selection for CCR7 among CD45RO-negative cells, yielding a CD45RA+CCR7+ population from which TemRA cells were excluded. Healthy HIV-negative adults with no recently reported acute infections or vaccinations were included as donors. Every donor was a Caucasian adult living in Nashville, Tennessee, USA. After blood collection by leukapheresis, PBMCs were isolated using Ficoll-Histopaque density gradient centrifugation and then cryopreserved in the vapor phase of liquid nitrogen. Analytical flow cytometry was used to check the purity and quantity of every magnetically sorted T cell population. Each sorted fraction had its genomic DNA isolated and then quantified by UV absorbance on a Nanodrop 2000c. Overall study outcomes, separate from this receptor: The genetic and exposure-history diversity represented was limited by the small number of donors. Higher generation probabilities were observed for clonotypes shared by all four sorted-subset donors than for non-shared clonotypes. Sampling was restricted to blood, and TCR repertoires in tissues likely differ from the TCR repertoires found in blood. Naive subsets generally had larger estimated clonotype richness than memory subsets. Across a few donors, 5% to 6% of naive CD4, roughly 3.5% of naive CD8, under 2.5% of memory CD4, and around 0.4% of memory CD8 clonotypes were shared. Pairwise subsampling led to the expectation that sequencing depth would affect the degree of clonotype sharing among donors. Even with the large sequencing depth, rarefaction of the sorted-subset datasets indicated that sequencing was incomplete.

Comments on this clone: Its antigen is not yet known. Base qualities are not at hand, and no much larger clone is one base apart.

TCR CDR3 regions were amplified from genomic DNA by multiplex PCR using the deep immunoSEQ assay. Extracted genomic DNA from each cell subset was distributed evenly across all wells of several immunoSEQ 96-well plates, and each plate was treated as a replicate. For sorted subsets, each replicate PCR was loaded with 200 to 250 ng genomic DNA, equivalent to roughly 30,000 T cell genomes. Purified libraries were measured with a Qubit 3.0 fluorometer, size-checked on a Bioanalyzer 2100, and measured again with the KAPA Library Quantification kit. Each immunoSEQ 96-well plate was sequenced on its own single-read 150-cycle Illumina NextSeq 550 flow cell. Per the original workflow: Because only junctional sequences without quality scores were contained in the immunoSEQ output, filtering matching that applied to full-length reads could not be performed. Sequences were annotated with PyIR, a Python wrapper for IgBLAST v1.9, and V/J genes and CDR3 were assigned using IMGT germline references. Reads were removed for weak V/J assignments (E-value above 1e-6), missing CDR3, stop codons, out-of-frame junctions, or ambiguous translated residues. V3J clonotypes were defined as sequences sharing an identical inferred V gene, J gene, and CDR3 amino acid sequence. Percentage overlap between repertoires was computed as shared unique clonotypes divided by the size of the smaller repertoire. Repertoire richness was assessed with RTK rarefaction, the Chao1 estimator, and Recon v2.1 estimates of unobserved clonotypes. Generation probabilities for all TCRbeta clonotypes obtained by the gDNA method from several donors were computed using OLGA. TCRdb holds this immuneACCESS table with in-frame rearrangements only. Some clones are missing; in checked studies, unresolved V genes explain under half, and the rest has no known cause. V, J and clone size are taken as reported in that table, and D and trimming were inferred from the DNA itself. For this sample the table gives approximately 1.9 million clones, of which over 85% were detected only once. In total, the top ten clones hold more than 1.5% of the sample.

Sequencing used naive CD8+ T cells from PBMCs. What this sample's cell subset or site label stands for: CD45RA+CCR7+. This sequence was found in a man aged 18 to 29 in good health. Some clones in this sample may be carry-over from other donors' samples.

The sequenced DNA is TGTGCCAGCAGTGACCGGGACAGACCCTACGAGCAGTACTTC. It translates to CASSDRDRPYEQYF. The chain was built from TRBV6-1 and TRBJ2-7, with TRBD1 matching 7 junction bases. In the germline V gene, CDR1 corresponds to MNHNS and CDR2 to SASEGT. The CDR3 sequence holds 14 residues, the cysteine and phenylalanine included. Only the CDR3 DNA stays, 42 bases, in frame from base 1. The germline V and J ends show losses of 3 bases and 2 bases respectively, and no gene match explains 4 bases of the junction.